The text below deals with one T cell receptor (beta chain). The sample is drawn from a study of blood T cell repertoires in COVID-19. Study as a whole: The study drew acute and convalescent COVID-19 samples from the United States, Italy and Spain. PBMCs, B-cell-depleted T cells, or T cells provided the cDNA or gDNA that made up the material.

In the authors' workflow: Amplifying reference gene primers gave estimates of nucleated cell counts. Using immunoSEQ multiplex PCR, the repertoire was profiled, and TCRdb retains in-frame clones only, with some absent. From that table come the V and J calls and clone size; the DNA was used to work out D and trimming. The sample holds approximately 200,000 clones, 85% to 90% seen once. The CDR3 is 16 residues long. Trimming stripped 2 bases from V and 5 bases from J, with 16 bases between. From germline, CDR1 is SGHTA and CDR2 FQGNSA. Sequenced material: peripheral blood. This TCR derives from a man between 18 and 35 years old with active or convalescent COVID-19. The chain joins TRBV7-2 to TRBJ1-3; maybe TRBD1 (5 bases). CDR3 nucleotide sequence: TGTGCCAGCAGCTTACAGGGTGTCACTAGCAGAAACACCATATATTTT. Its translation: CASSLQGVTSRNTIYF. The whole variable domain, filled in from reference TRBV7-2 and TRBJ1-3, reads GAGVSQSPSNKVTEKGKDVELRCDPISGHTALYWYRQSLGQGLEFLIYFQGNSAPDKSGLPSDRFSAERTGGSVSTLTIQRTQQEDSAVYLCASSLQGVTSRNTIYFGEGSWLTVV.